This TCR beta chain was obtained from a study of control samples from healthy donors and cancer patients. The table came from immunoSEQ multiplex PCR; TCRdb's copy has only in-frame clones and leaves some out. The table lists 150,000 to 200,000 clones, around 96% of them singletons, with just over 1% in the top ten. Trimming took off 7 bases at V and 7 bases at J, with 19 bases between the two ends. The CDR3 runs 14 residues. CDR1 is SQVTM, CDR2 ANQGSEA, per germline. Specimen: blood. The V and J genes are TRBV29-1 and TRBJ2-2; D possibly uses TRBD1 or TRBD2 (6 bases each). This TCR was sampled from a woman aged 30 to 39 in good health. The CDR3 DNA reads TGCAGCGCCGAGGCGGGACACACTAGCGGGGAGCTGTTTTTT. Its protein is CSAEAGHTSGELFF.